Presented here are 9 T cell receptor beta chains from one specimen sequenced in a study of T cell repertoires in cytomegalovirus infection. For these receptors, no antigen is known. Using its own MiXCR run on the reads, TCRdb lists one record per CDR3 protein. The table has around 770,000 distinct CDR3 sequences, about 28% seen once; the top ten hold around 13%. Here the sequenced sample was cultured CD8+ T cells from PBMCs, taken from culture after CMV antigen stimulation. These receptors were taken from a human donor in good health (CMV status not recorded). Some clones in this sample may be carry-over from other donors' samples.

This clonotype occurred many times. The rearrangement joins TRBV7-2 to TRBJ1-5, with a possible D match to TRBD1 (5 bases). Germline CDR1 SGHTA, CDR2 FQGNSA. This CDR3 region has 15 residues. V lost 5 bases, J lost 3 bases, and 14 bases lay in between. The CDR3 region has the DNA TGTGCCAGCAGCCCTCTTTGGGGGGACAATCAGCCCCAGCATTTT. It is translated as CASSPLWGDNQPQHF.

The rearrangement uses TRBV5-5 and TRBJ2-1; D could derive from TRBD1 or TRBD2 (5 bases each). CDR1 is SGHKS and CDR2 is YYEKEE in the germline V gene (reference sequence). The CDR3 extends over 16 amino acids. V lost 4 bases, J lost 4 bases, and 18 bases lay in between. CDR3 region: CASSPLSGTGYNEQFF. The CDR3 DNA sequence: TGTGCCAGCAGCCCCCTTTCCGGGACGGGATACAATGAGCAGTTCTTC.

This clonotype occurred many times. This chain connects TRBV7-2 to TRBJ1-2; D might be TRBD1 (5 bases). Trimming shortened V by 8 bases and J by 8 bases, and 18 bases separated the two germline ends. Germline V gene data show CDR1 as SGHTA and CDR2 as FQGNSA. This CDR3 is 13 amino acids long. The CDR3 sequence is CASLGPPDGGYTF. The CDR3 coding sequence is TGTGCCAGCTTGGGGCCTCCCGACGGCGGCTACACCTTC.

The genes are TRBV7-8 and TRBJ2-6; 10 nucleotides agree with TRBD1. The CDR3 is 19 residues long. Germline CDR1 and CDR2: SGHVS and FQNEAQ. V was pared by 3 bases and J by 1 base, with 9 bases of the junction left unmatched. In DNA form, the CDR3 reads TGTGCCAGCAGCTTTACGACAGGGGGCGATCCTTCTGGGGCCAACGTCCTGACTTTC. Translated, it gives CASSFTTGGDPSGANVLTF.

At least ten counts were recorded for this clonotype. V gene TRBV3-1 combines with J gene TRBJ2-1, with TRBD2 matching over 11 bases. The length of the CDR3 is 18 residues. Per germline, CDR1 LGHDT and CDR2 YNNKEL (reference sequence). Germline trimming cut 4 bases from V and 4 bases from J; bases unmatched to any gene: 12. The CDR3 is CASSLYLGSGGAYNEQFF. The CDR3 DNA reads TGTGCCAGCAGCCTCTATTTGGGTAGCGGGGGGGCTTACAATGAGCAGTTCTTC.

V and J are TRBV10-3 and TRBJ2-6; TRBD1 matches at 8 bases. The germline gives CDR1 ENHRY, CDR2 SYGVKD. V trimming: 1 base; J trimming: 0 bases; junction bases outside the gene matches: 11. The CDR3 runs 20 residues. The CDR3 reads CAISEWRTQGESSGANVLTF. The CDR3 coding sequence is TGTGCCATCAGTGAGTGGAGGACACAGGGGGAGTCCTCTGGGGCCAACGTCCTGACTTTC.

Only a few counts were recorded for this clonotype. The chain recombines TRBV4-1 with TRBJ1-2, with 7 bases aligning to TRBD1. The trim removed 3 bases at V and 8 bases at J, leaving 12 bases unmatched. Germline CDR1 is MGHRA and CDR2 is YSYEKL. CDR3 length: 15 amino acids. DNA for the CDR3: TGCGCCAGCAGCCACCCCACCGGAGGGGGCCTAGGCTACACCTTC. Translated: CASSHPTGGGLGYTF.

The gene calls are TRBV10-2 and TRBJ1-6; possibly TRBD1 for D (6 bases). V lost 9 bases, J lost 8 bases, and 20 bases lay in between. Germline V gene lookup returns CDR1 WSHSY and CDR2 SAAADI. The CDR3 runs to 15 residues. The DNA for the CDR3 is TGCGCCAGAGCTGCCGGGGGCCTTAGAGATTCACCCCTCCACTTT. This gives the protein CARAAGGLRDSPLHF.

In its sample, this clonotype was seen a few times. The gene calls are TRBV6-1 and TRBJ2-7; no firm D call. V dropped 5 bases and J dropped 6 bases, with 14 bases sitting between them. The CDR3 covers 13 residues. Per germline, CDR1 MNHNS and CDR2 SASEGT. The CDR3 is CASSFPDPFEQYF. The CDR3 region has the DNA TGTGCCAGCAGTTTCCCAGACCCTTTCGAGCAGTACTTC.